Shown below are 17 T cell receptor beta chains from a single sample sequenced in a study of T-cell reconstitution after alpha-beta-depleted transplantation in children. A library of TCRbeta sequences, prepared with unique molecular identifiers, was generated. TCRdb independently ran MiXCR on the PCR reads; one entry per CDR3 protein. This sample has 350,000 to 500,000 distinct CDR3 sequences; approximately 42% occur once, and the top ten carry 25% to 30%. The specimen was PBMCs, collected before TCRalphabeta/CD19-depleted stem cell transplant. The source of these receptors is a girl aged 2-10 years with aplastic anemia, due to receive a stem cell transplant.

The table lists this clonotype with many counts. The V and J genes are TRBV6-5 and TRBJ2-4; possible D gene TRBD2, 5 bases. This CDR3 is 15 amino acids long. V lost 6 bases and J 7 bases, leaving 19 bases between the germline ends. Germline lookup yields CDR1 MNHEY and CDR2 SVGAGI. The CDR3 sequence: CASRSSPTGNNIQYF. CDR3 nucleotides: TGTGCCAGCAGATCCTCCCCAACGGGGAACAACATTCAGTACTTC.

The V and J genes are TRBV5-1 and TRBJ2-7; perhaps TRBD1 as D (6 bases). This CDR3 is 13 amino acids long. Germline V gene data show CDR1 as SGHRS and CDR2 as YFSETQ. V was cut by 5 bases and J by 7 bases, with 16 bases left in between. Written as DNA, the CDR3 is TGCGCCAGCAGAACCGAGACAGGCGGTGAGCAGTACTTC. Its translation is CASRTETGGEQYF.

The chain has TRBV6-2 or TRBV6-3 and TRBJ2-4; D is unclear. The V and J ends lost 4 bases and 0 bases respectively, with 4 bases between them. In germline, CDR1 is MNHEY, CDR2 SVGEGT. The CDR3 extends over 13 amino acids. DNA for the CDR3: TGTGCCAGCAGTTTGCCAGCCAAAAACATTCAGTACTTC. Translation gives CASSLPAKNIQYF.

This clonotype was seen a few times. The chain uses TRBV7-9 and TRBJ2-1, with 13 nucleotides matching TRBD2. The V segment lost 6 bases and the J segment 3 bases; nucleotides outside the gene matches: 8. The CDR3 sequence is 17 residues long. Germline-derived CDR1 and CDR2 are SEHNR and FQNEAQ (reference sequence). In DNA form, the CDR3 reads TGTGCCAGCAGTAACCCCGGGACTAGCGGGGTCTACAATGAGCAGTTCTTC. Translating it yields CASSNPGTSGVYNEQFF.

The gene calls are TRBV4-1 and TRBJ2-3, with D possibly matching TRBD2 (6 bases). The CDR3 is 14 residues long. V was clipped by 0 bases and J by 3 bases, with 7 bases between them. CDR1 and CDR2 (germline): MGHRA, YSYEKL. The CDR3, as DNA: TGCGCCAGCAGCCAAGAGGGGGGTACAGATACGCAGTATTTT. Protein sequence: CASSQEGGTDTQYF.

The gene calls are TRBV5-4 and TRBJ1-6; 7 bases match TRBD1. This CDR3 region has 17 residues. The germline CDR1 and CDR2 sequences are SGHNT and YYREEE (reference sequence). The trim removed 2 bases at V and 7 bases at J, leaving 12 bases unmatched. The CDR3 coding sequence is TGTGCCAGCAGCTTACTCCCAGGGGGACGCGGAAATTCACCCCTCCACTTT. It codes for CASSLLPGGRGNSPLHF.

V and J are TRBV10-3 and TRBJ2-5; 7 nucleotides line up with TRBD1. This CDR3 region has 14 residues. The germline V gene has CDR1 ENHRY and CDR2 SYGVKD. The ends lost 6 bases at V and 1 base at J; junction bases unmatched: 5. CDR3 DNA sequence: TGTGCCATCAGCGACGACAGGGCCCAAGAGACCCAGTACTTC. Translating it yields CAISDDRAQETQYF.

The V call is TRBV5-4, the J call TRBJ2-3; 8 bases line up with TRBD1. The CDR3 is 16 residues long. CDR1 is SGHNT and CDR2 is YYREEE in the germline V gene (reference sequence). The trim removed 0 bases at V and 2 bases at J, leaving 5 bases unmatched. Here the CDR3 DNA reads TGTGCCAGCAGCTTGGTCGGACAGGGCCACACAGATACGCAGTATTTT. Amino acid sequence: CASSLVGQGHTDTQYF.

This clonotype was detected ten times or more. The chain has TRBV6-2 or TRBV6-3 and TRBJ2-3, with D uncertain. The V gene's germline CDR1 is MNHEY and CDR2 SVGEGT. The CDR3 is made up of 14 amino acids. V was shortened by 0 bases and J by 4 bases, with 8 bases between the two germline ends. The CDR3 region is CASSYSGLPDTQYF. The CDR3 bases are TGTGCCAGCAGTTACTCCGGGCTCCCAGATACGCAGTATTTT.

Ten or more counts support this clonotype. V gene TRBV20-1 combines with J gene TRBJ2-3, with 8 bases identical to TRBD1. Looked up from germline, CDR1 is DFQATT and CDR2 is SNEGSKA (reference sequence). This CDR3 has 13 amino acids. The V and J ends lost 2 bases and 6 bases, in that order; junction bases with no gene match: 4. CDR3 bases: TGCAGTGCTAGACAGGGGGCCGGGGATACGCAGTATTTT. Protein sequence: CSARQGAGDTQYF.

This sequence joins TRBV5-1 and TRBJ2-5; TRBD2 matches at 14 bases. The CDR3 sequence is 15 residues long. After removal of 3 bases from V and 5 bases from J, the junction contained 3 bases not matched to a gene. The germline V gene encodes CDR1 SGHRS and CDR2 YFSETQ. CDR3 DNA sequence: TGCGCCAGCAGCTACGGGACTAGCGGGGGCGAGACCCAGTACTTC. Amino acid sequence: CASSYGTSGGETQYF.

Many counts were recorded for this clonotype. In nucleotides, the CDR3 is TGTGCCAGCAGTCGGACGGAATCCTACGAGCAGTACTTC. Translating gives CASSRTESYEQYF. This chain connects TRBV12-3 or TRBV12-4 to TRBJ2-7; no reliable D call. V lost 5 bases to trimming and J lost 1 base, with 9 bases between them. There are 13 residues in the CDR3.

The rearrangement joins TRBV20-1 to TRBJ2-7; 11 positions agree with TRBD2. V was clipped by 3 bases and J by 0 bases; unmatched bases: 4. This CDR3 has 15 amino acids. The germline gives CDR1 DFQATT, CDR2 SNEGSKA (reference sequence). The CDR3 bases are TGCAGTGCTAGCCCCGGGACTAGCGGCTCCTACGAGCAGTACTTC. Encoded protein: CSASPGTSGSYEQYF.

V and J are TRBV20-1 and TRBJ2-3; 11 positions match TRBD2. The CDR3 sequence is 20 residues long. Per germline, CDR1 DFQATT and CDR2 SNEGSKA (reference sequence). V trimming: 4 bases; J trimming: 3 bases; junction bases outside the gene matches: 21. In DNA form, the CDR3 reads TGCAGTGCTAACGCCTTCGGGACCCTTACTAGCGGGAGTTCTACAGATACGCAGTATTTT. It is translated as CSANAFGTLTSGSSTDTQYF.

V gene TRBV20-1 combines with J gene TRBJ2-5; 9 bases agree with TRBD2. The germline V gene has CDR1 DFQATT and CDR2 SNEGSKA (reference sequence). The length of the CDR3 is 16 residues. V trimming: 1 base; J trimming: 5 bases; junction bases outside the gene matches: 11. In DNA, the CDR3 is TGCAGTGCTAGAGGGGGATTCGGACTAGCGACGGAGACCCAGTACTTC. It yields the protein CSARGGFGLATETQYF.

This chain connects TRBV12-3 or TRBV12-4 to TRBJ1-5; 9 nucleotides align to TRBD1. Trimming removed 6 bases from V and 4 bases from J; junction bases left unmatched: 7. This CDR3 has 15 residues. The CDR3 loop reads CASSFGQGWNQPQHF. CDR3 coding DNA: TGTGCCAGCAGCTTCGGACAGGGGTGGAATCAGCCCCAGCATTTT.

This clonotype was observed a handful of times. This CDR3 reads CASSPRTGQPYEQYF. Here the CDR3 DNA reads TGTGCCAGCAGTCCTCGGACAGGGCAACCCTACGAGCAGTACTTC. This chain uses TRBV6-1 with TRBJ2-7; the match to TRBD1 covers 8 bases. Germline CDR1 MNHNS, CDR2 SASEGT. The V and J ends lost 5 bases and 2 bases, in that order; junction bases with no gene match: 8. The CDR3 length is 15 residues.